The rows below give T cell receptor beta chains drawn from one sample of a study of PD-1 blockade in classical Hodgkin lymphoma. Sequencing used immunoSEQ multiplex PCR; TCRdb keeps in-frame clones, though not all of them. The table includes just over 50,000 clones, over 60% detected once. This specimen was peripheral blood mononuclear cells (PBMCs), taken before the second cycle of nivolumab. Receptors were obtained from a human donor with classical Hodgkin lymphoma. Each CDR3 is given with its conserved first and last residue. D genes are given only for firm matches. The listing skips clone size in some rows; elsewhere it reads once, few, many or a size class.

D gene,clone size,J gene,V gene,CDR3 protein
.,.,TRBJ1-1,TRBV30,CAWSGRVNTEAFF
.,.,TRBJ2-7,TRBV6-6,CASSNPIGARDEQYF
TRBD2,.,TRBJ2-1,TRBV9,CASSSTSGSWSEQFF
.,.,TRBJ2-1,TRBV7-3,CASSLSPISYNEQFF
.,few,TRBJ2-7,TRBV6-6,CASSYSTYEQYF
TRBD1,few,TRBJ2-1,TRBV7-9,CASSLGGTAEQFF
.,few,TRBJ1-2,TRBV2,CASSEAGERGYGYTF
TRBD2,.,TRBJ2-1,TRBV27,CASSFTSGRGEEQFF
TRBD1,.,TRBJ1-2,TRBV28,CASSSGTGKYYGYTF
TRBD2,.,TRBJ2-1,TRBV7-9,CASSLTVTSGSYNEQFF
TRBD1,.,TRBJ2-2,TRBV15,CATRRTGDTGELFF
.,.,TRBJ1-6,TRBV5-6,CASSLDRDNSPLHF
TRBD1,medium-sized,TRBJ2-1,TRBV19,CASRRTGVNEQFF
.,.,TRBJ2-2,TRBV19,CASSSGRGTSNTGELFF
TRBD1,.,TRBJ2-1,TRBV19,CAASRQGGSRDEQFF
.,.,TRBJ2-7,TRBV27,CASSFAGTLPYEQYF
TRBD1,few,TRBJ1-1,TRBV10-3,CAISAGTGEAFF
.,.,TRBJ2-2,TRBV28,CASSFQRTGELFF
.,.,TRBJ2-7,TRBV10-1,CASSKVSGAYEQYF
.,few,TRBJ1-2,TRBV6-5,CASSYGAGEGYGYTF
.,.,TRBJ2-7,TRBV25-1,CASSERHSSYEQYF
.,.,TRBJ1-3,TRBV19,CASGSGNTIYF
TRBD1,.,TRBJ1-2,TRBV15,CATSARGGDSAGSYGYTF
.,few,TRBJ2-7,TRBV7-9,CASSQGGGRTYEQYF
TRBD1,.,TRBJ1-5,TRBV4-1,CASSQVSRGRVGQPQHF
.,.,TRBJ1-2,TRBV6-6,CASYANSPPYPAYTF
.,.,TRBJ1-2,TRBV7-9,CASSLATGLEGYTF
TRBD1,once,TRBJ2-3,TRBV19,CASTDRGTVTDTQYF